Below are 27 T cell receptor beta chains sequenced from a single sample in a study of T cell responses to AZD1222 COVID-19 vaccine. TCRdb's table, derived via immunoSEQ multiplex PCR, lists solely in-frame clones and lacks some. The sample yields 150,000 or so clones, approximately 92% seen once. The sample here was peripheral blood, taken on day 0 of AZD1222 vaccination. All receptors come from an adult in good health.

DNA of the CDR3: TGTGCCAGCAGCTTAAGTTCGTCAGGGGGAGGTACTGAAGCTTTCTTT. This gives the protein CASSLSSSGGGTEAFF. The gene calls are TRBV11-2 and TRBJ1-1; 7 bases are shared with TRBD1. Germline CDR1 is SGHAT and CDR2 is FQNNGV. V dropped 2 bases and J dropped 5; count of bases not matched to a gene: 11. This CDR3 comprises 16 residues.

This clone was observed a single time. This chain links TRBV6-6 with TRBJ1-6; D gene unclear. Germline CDR1 and CDR2: MNHNY and SVGAGI (reference sequence). V was cut by 0 bases and J by 8 bases, with 11 bases left in between. This CDR3 has 15 amino acids. CDR3 bases: TGTGCCAGCAGTTACTCGACGGCCGTTTATTCACCCCTCCACTTT. It encodes CASSYSTAVYSPLHF.

V usage is TRBV6-2 or TRBV6-3 and J usage is TRBJ1-2; unclear D gene. Between the trimmed V and J ends, which lost 4 bases and 7 bases, there was a span of 16 bases. The germline V gene has CDR1 MNHEY and CDR2 SVGEGT. The CDR3 contains 14 residues. The CDR3 nucleotides read TGTGCCAGCAGTTCCACCCCAGGTTTCGTTGGCTACACCTTC. It translates to CASSSTPGFVGYTF.

The chain combines TRBV2 with TRBJ1-6; 8 bases map to TRBD1. Unmatched junction bases numbered 4, after V lost 4 bases and J lost 8 bases. Germline-derived CDR1 and CDR2 are SNHLY and FYNNEI. This CDR3 has 14 amino acids. CDR3 residues: CASSAGGAYSPLHF. In nucleotides, the CDR3 is TGTGCCAGCAGTGCAGGGGGCGCGTATTCACCCCTCCACTTT.

This chain links TRBV3-1 (or the pseudogene TRBV3-2) with TRBJ2-7, with 7 bases that match TRBD2. Germline assignment: CDR1 LGHDT and CDR2 YNNKEL (reference sequence). The CDR3 loop spans 17 amino acids. V gave up 1 base and J gave up 0 bases; unmatched junction bases: 9. The CDR3 DNA sequence: TGTGCCAGCAGCCAAGGGTATCAGCGGGGAAGCTCCTACGAGCAGTACTTC. Its translation: CASSQGYQRGSSYEQYF.

The V and J genes are TRBV3-1 (or the pseudogene TRBV3-2) and TRBJ2-7, with 9 bases lining up with TRBD2. Germline trimming cut 1 base from V and 0 bases from J; bases unmatched to any gene: 7. Germline-derived CDR1 and CDR2 are LGHDT and YNNKEL (reference sequence). The CDR3 totals 17 residues. CDR3 DNA: TGTGCCAGCAGCCAAGCCGGACTAGCGCCGAGCTCCTACGAGCAGTACTTC. Protein sequence: CASSQAGLAPSSYEQYF.

Concerning this clone itself: Its ends do not fully match the called genes, so a read error is possible. This chain connects TRBV24-1 to TRBJ2-1; D is perhaps TRBD1 (6 bases). The CDR3 loop spans 12 amino acids. Looked up from germline, CDR1 is KGHDR and CDR2 is SFDVKD. The CDR3 sequence: CATGPRDKEQFF. CDR3 DNA sequence: TGTGCCACCGGCCCCCGGGACAAAGAGCAGTTCTTC.

The rearrangement links TRBV11-3 to TRBJ2-5, with 8 bases lining up with TRBD2. This CDR3 has 15 residues. J gave up 0 bases and V 7 bases, and 7 bases lay outside the gene matches. Germline V CDR1 and CDR2: SGHNT, YENEEA. The CDR3 loop reads CASNPGLVYQETQYF. Written as DNA, the CDR3 is TGTGCCAGCAATCCGGGACTAGTGTACCAAGAGACCCAGTACTTC.

The V gene is TRBV7-9, the J gene TRBJ1-6, with 8 bases identical to TRBD1. The CDR3 contains 14 residues. Germline-derived CDR1 and CDR2 are SEHNR and FQNEAQ (reference sequence). V dropped 2 bases and J dropped 6; count of bases not matched to a gene: 0. CDR3 in amino acids: CASSLQGANSPLHF. The CDR3 DNA is TGTGCCAGCAGCTTACAGGGGGCTAATTCACCCCTCCACTTT.

The CDR3 nucleotides are TGTGCCAGCAGCGTAGGGGACAGGACCTACGAGCAGTACTTC. Its translation is CASSVGDRTYEQYF. The chain links TRBV9 to TRBJ2-7, with 8 positions matching TRBD1. Unmatched junction bases numbered 1, after V lost 0 bases and J lost 2 bases. CDR1 and CDR2 (germline): SGDLS, YYNGEE. CDR3 size: 14 residues.

In its sample, this clone was seen a few times. V gene TRBV5-4 combines with J gene TRBJ2-7; TRBD1 matches at 10 bases. V gave up 5 bases and J gave up 1 base; unmatched junction bases: 6. Germline V gene sequence: CDR1 SGHNT, CDR2 YYREEE (reference sequence). The CDR3 totals 15 residues. Here the CDR3 DNA reads TGTGCCAGCAGAAGAGGGACAGGGGCTTCCTACGAGCAGTACTTC. Residues: CASRRGTGASYEQYF. The whole variable domain, remainder taken from reference TRBV5-4 and TRBJ2-7, is ETGVTQSPTHLIKTRGQQVTLRCSSQSGHNTVSWYQQALGQGPQFIFQYYREEENGRGNFPPRFSGLQFPNYSSELNVNALELDDSALYLCASRRGTGASYEQYFGPGTRLTVT.

V gene TRBV9 combines with J gene TRBJ2-5; D uncertain. V was pared by 0 bases and J by 2 bases, with 8 bases between. The germline V gene has CDR1 SGDLS and CDR2 YYNGEE. This CDR3 has 14 amino acids. The CDR3 nucleotides read TGTGCCAGCAGCGTAGGGCAGAGACAAGAGACCCAGTACTTC. Protein sequence: CASSVGQRQETQYF.

The chain uses TRBV13 and TRBJ1-3; tentatively, D is TRBD1 (6 bases). CDR1 and CDR2 from the germline V gene are PRHDT and FYEKMQ (reference sequence). Trimming pared 5 bases from V and 5 bases from J, leaving 16 bases between. This CDR3 contains 15 residues. As DNA, the CDR3 is TGTGCCAGCAGCGAGACGACAGGTCTAAGAAACACCATATATTTT. Its protein is CASSETTGLRNTIYF.

V gene TRBV7-2 combines with J gene TRBJ1-1, with D perhaps matching TRBD1 (5 bases). Germline assignment: CDR1 SGHTA and CDR2 FQGNSA. This CDR3 is built from 14 residues. V lost 1 base, J lost 8 bases, and 14 bases lay in between. The DNA of the CDR3 is TGTGCCAGCAGCTTAGGCCGAGGGGTTAAAGAAGCTTTCTTT. This sequence encodes CASSLGRGVKEAFF.

The V call is TRBV28, the J call TRBJ2-3, with unresolved D. V shed 4 bases and J shed 6 bases, with 11 bases lying between them. Germline V CDR1 and CDR2: MDHEN, SYDVKM. The CDR3 runs 13 residues. The CDR3 nucleotides read TGTGCCAGCAGTTACCTAATAGGGGATACGCAGTATTTT. This encodes CASSYLIGDTQYF.

V and J are TRBV9 and TRBJ2-7; D gene unclear. V was pared by 3 bases and J by 2 bases, with 12 bases between. CDR3 length: 14 amino acids. Germline V gives CDR1 SGDLS, CDR2 YYNGEE. The CDR3 DNA sequence: TGTGCCAGCAGCGAACTTGGCACTGCCTACGAGCAGTACTTC. Amino acids: CASSELGTAYEQYF.

V usage is TRBV12-5 and J usage is TRBJ1-1; D gene unclear. The length of the CDR3 is 13 residues. V lost 9 bases and J 1 base, leaving 12 bases between the germline ends. Germline CDR1 LGHNT, CDR2 FRNRAP. CDR3 DNA sequence: TGTGCTAGCACTCCCTCCTCGAACACTGAAGCTTTCTTT. Its protein is CASTPSSNTEAFF.

The J gene is TRBJ1-2, the V gene TRBV19, with D unclear. This CDR3 is 12 amino acids long. Germline assignment: CDR1 LNHDA and CDR2 SQIVND (reference sequence). V shed 3 bases and J shed 7 bases, with 9 bases lying between them. CDR3 loop: CASSIAGGGYTF. The CDR3 nucleotides read TGTGCCAGTAGTATTGCGGGAGGTGGCTACACCTTC.

The chain recombines TRBV9 with TRBJ1-2; 8 positions agree with TRBD1. The CDR3 has 16 residues. Germline values: CDR1 SGDLS, CDR2 YYNGEE. V lost 0 bases, J lost 6 bases, and 10 bases stayed unmatched. The CDR3 region has the DNA TGTGCCAGCAGCGTAGAAGGGTTTCAGGGGGCACATGGCTACACCTTC. Encoded protein: CASSVEGFQGAHGYTF. Using reference TRBV9 and TRBJ1-2 for the parts outside the CDR3, the full variable domain is DSGVTQTPKHLITATGQRVTLRCSPRSGDLSVYWYQQSLDQGLQFLIQYYNGEERAKGNILERFSAQQFPDLHSELNLSSLELGDSALYFCASSVEGFQGAHGYTFGSGTRLTVV.

The genes are TRBV18 and TRBJ1-1; D uncertain. Germline assignment: CDR1 KGHSH and CDR2 LQKENI. The CDR3 covers 13 residues. The V end lost 1 base, the J end lost 1 base, and 4 bases lay between the germline ends. CDR3 residues: CASSPRQNTEAFF. CDR3 DNA: TGTGCCAGCTCACCACGACAGAACACTGAAGCTTTCTTT.

This clone has only one observation. The rearrangement uses TRBV5-4 and TRBJ2-7, with 9 bases matching TRBD1. Germline V gene data show CDR1 as SGHNT and CDR2 as YYREEE (reference sequence). Trimming cost V 3 bases and J 2 bases; bases outside gene matches: 6. This CDR3 has 15 amino acids. The CDR3, as DNA: TGTGCCAGCAGCTGGGAGGGACAGGGCGCCTACGAGCAGTACTTC. Amino acid sequence: CASSWEGQGAYEQYF.

The gene calls are TRBV18 and TRBJ2-3; 9 bases fit TRBD1. The germline CDR1 and CDR2 sequences are KGHSH and LQKENI. J was trimmed by 3 bases and V by 4 bases; bases with no gene match: 8. The CDR3 contains 16 residues. CDR3 in amino acids: CASSRRDRVLTDTQYF. The CDR3 coding sequence is TGTGCCAGCTCACGCCGGGACAGGGTTCTTACAGATACGCAGTATTTT. Variable domain in full (rest from reference TRBV18 and TRBJ2-3): NAGVMQNPRHLVRRRGQEARLRCSPMKGHSHVYWYRQLPEEGLKFMVYLQKENIIDESGMPKERFSAEFPKEGPSILRIQQVVRGDSAAYFCASSRRDRVLTDTQYFGPGTRLTVL.

V is TRBV28 and J is TRBJ2-7; D uncertain. V shed 4 bases and J shed 3 bases, with 7 bases lying between them. Germline V gene sequence: CDR1 MDHEN, CDR2 SYDVKM. This CDR3 region has 12 residues. CDR3 loop: CASSSAFYEQYF. CDR3 DNA sequence: TGTGCCAGCAGTTCAGCATTCTACGAGCAGTACTTC.

This chain connects TRBV5-1 to TRBJ1-2; D gene uncertain. This CDR3 is built from 13 residues. CDR1 and CDR2 from the germline V gene are SGHRS and YFSETQ. Trimming pared 0 bases from V and 5 bases from J, leaving 8 bases between. This CDR3 is CASSLERGYGYTF. DNA of the CDR3: TGCGCCAGCAGCTTGGAACGGGGTTATGGCTACACCTTC.

V gene TRBV4-1 combines with J gene TRBJ1-1; 7 bases fit TRBD1. CDR3 length equals 13 residues. Germline V gene data show CDR1 as MGHRA and CDR2 as YSYEKL. V was pared by 6 bases and J by 4 bases, with 5 bases of the junction left unmatched. CDR3 protein: CASRHTGATEAFF. CDR3 DNA: TGCGCCAGCAGGCACACAGGGGCCACTGAAGCTTTCTTT.

This chain connects TRBV4-1 to TRBJ2-1; possible D gene TRBD2, 6 bases. This CDR3 has 17 residues. CDR1 and CDR2 from the germline V gene are MGHRA and YSYEKL. With 0 bases removed from V and 0 bases from J, the gap between germline ends came to 12 bases. Here the CDR3 DNA reads TGCGCCAGCAGCCAAGATTCGGCGGGGAACTCCTACAATGAGCAGTTCTTC. Amino acid sequence: CASSQDSAGNSYNEQFF.

This chain uses TRBV29-1 with TRBJ1-1; tentative D call: TRBD1 (6 bases). The length of the CDR3 is 15 residues. Per germline, CDR1 SQVTM and CDR2 ANQGSEA. Trimming took off 7 bases at V and 0 bases at J, with 18 bases between the two ends. CDR3 DNA sequence: TGCAGCGCGAAAACCGTGACAGGCCTGAACACTGAAGCTTTCTTT. The encoded protein is CSAKTVTGLNTEAFF.